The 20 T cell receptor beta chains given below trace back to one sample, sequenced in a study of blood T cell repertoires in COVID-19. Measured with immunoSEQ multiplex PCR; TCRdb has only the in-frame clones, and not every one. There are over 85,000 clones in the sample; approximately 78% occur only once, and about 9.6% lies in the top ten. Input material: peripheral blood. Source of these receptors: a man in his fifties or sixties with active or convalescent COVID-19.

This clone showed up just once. CDR3 amino acids: CSVEYGGTYEQYF. In DNA, the CDR3 is TGCAGCGTTGAGTATGGCGGAACCTACGAGCAGTACTTC. This chain connects TRBV29-1 to TRBJ2-7, with D hard to call. The V gene's germline CDR1 is SQVTM and CDR2 ANQGSEA. The germline V and J ends were trimmed by 3 bases and 2 bases, with 11 bases remaining between them. The CDR3 length is 13 residues.

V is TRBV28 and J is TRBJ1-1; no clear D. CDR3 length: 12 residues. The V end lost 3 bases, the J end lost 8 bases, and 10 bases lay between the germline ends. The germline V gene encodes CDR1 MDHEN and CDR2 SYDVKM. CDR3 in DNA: TGTGCCAGCAGTTTTGCTAGTCAGGAAGCTTTCTTT. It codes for CASSFASQEAFF. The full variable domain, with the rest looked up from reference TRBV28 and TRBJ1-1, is DVKVTQSSRYLVKRTGEKVFLECVQDMDHENMFWYRQDPGLGLRLIYFSYDVKMKEKGDIPEGYSVSREKKERFSLILESASTNQTSMYLCASSFASQEAFFGQGTRLTVV.

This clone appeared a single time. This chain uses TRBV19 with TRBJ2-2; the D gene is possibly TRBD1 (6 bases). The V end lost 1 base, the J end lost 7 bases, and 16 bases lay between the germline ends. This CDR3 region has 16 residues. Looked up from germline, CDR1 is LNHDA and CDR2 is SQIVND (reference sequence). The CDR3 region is CASSIGAGVKSGELFF. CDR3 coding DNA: TGTGCCAGTAGTATAGGGGCAGGGGTGAAGAGCGGGGAGCTGTTTTTT.

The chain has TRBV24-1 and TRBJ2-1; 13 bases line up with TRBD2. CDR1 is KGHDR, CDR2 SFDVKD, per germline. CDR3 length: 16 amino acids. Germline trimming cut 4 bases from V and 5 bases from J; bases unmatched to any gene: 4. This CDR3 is CATSDPLAGGNNEQFF. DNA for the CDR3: TGTGCCACCAGTGACCCACTAGCGGGAGGGAACAATGAGCAGTTCTTC.

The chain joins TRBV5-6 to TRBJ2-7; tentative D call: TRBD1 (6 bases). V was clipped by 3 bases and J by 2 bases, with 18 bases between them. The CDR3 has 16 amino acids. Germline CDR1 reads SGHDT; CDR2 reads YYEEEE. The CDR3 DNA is TGTGCCAGCAGCTCCGTAGGGGGATTGCAGGCCTACGAGCAGTACTTC. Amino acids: CASSSVGGLQAYEQYF.

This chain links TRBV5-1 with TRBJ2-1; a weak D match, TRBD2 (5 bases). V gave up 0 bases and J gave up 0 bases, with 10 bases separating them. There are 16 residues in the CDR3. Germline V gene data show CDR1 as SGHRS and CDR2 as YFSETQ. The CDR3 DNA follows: TGCGCCAGCAGCTTGGGAGGCGGGTACTCCTACAATGAGCAGTTCTTC. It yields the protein CASSLGGGYSYNEQFF.

This CDR3 reads CASRTREVGTDTQYF. The CDR3 DNA is TGTGCCAGCAGGACCAGGGAGGTGGGGACAGATACGCAGTATTTT. V and J are TRBV5-4 and TRBJ2-3, with TRBD2 as a possible D gene (6 bases). This CDR3 region has 15 residues. Trimming pared 5 bases from V and 3 bases from J, leaving 16 bases between. Germline CDR1 and CDR2: SGHNT and YYREEE (reference sequence).

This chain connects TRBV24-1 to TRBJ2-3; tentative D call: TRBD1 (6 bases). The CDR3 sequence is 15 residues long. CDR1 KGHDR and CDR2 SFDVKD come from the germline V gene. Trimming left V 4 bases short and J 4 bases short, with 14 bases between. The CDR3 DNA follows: TGTGCCACCAGTGAATCCACAGGGAACGCAGATACGCAGTATTTT. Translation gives CATSESTGNADTQYF.

In nucleotides, the CDR3 is TGCAGCGTTGGGGGAGCTAACACTGAAGCTTTCTTT. It encodes CSVGGANTEAFF. The chain uses TRBV29-1 and TRBJ1-1; D not certain. Germline assignment: CDR1 SQVTM and CDR2 ANQGSEA. Between the trimmed V and J ends, which lost 4 bases and 2 bases, there was a span of 8 bases. CDR3 size: 12 residues.

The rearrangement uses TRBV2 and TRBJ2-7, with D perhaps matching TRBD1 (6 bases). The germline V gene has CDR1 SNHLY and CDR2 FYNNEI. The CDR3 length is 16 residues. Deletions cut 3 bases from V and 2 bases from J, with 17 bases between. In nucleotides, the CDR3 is TGTGCCAGCAGTGATCTAAGGGGGTCCCCTACCTACGAGCAGTACTTC. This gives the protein CASSDLRGSPTYEQYF.

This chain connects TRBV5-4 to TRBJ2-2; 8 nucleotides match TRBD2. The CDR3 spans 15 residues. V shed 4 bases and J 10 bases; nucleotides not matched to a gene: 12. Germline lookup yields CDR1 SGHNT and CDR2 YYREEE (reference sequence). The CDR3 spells CASSRGPAGAEELFF. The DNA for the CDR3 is TGTGCCAGCAGCCGGGGTCCAGCGGGAGCTGAGGAGCTGTTTTTT.

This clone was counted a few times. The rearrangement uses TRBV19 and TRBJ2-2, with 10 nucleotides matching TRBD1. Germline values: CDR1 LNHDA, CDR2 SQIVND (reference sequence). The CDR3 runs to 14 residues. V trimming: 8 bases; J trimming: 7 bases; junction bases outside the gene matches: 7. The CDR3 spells CASGRQGANGELFF. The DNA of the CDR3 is TGTGCCAGTGGAAGACAGGGGGCTAACGGGGAGCTGTTTTTT.

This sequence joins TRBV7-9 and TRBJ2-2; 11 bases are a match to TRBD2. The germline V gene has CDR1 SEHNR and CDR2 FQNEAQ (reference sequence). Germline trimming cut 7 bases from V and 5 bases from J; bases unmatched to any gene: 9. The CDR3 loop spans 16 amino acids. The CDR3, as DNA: TGTGCCAGCACCAAAAGGGTAGCGGGAGGGACCGGGGAGCTGTTTTTT. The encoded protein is CASTKRVAGGTGELFF.

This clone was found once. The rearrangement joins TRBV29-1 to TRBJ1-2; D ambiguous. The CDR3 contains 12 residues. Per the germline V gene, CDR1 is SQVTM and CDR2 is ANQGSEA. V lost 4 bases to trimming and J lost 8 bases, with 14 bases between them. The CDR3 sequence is CSVVGGSKGYTF. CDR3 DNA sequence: TGCAGCGTTGTAGGAGGGTCTAAGGGCTACACCTTC.

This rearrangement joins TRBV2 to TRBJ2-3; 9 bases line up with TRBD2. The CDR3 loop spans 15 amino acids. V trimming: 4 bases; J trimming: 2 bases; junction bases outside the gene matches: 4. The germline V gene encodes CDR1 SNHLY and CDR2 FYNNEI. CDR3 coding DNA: TGTGCCAGCAGTGTTCAGCGGGAGGACACAGATACGCAGTATTTT. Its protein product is CASSVQREDTDTQYF.

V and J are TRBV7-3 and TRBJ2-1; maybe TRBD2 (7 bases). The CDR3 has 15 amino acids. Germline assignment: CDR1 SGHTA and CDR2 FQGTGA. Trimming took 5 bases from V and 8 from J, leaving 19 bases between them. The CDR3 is CASSRGGGAKDEQFF. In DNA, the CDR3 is TGTGCCAGCAGCCGCGGAGGGGGGGCGAAGGATGAGCAGTTCTTC.

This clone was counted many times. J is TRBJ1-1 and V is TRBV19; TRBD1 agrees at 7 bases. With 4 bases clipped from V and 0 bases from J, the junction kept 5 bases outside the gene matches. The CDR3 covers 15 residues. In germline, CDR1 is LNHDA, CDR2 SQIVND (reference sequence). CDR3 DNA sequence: TGTGCCAGTAGTACCCGAGGGACAGTGAACACTGAAGCTTTCTTT. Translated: CASSTRGTVNTEAFF. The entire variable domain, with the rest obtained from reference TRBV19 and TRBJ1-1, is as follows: DGGITQSPKYLFRKEGQNVTLSCEQNLNHDAMYWYRQDPGQGLRLIYYSQIVNDFQKGDIAEGYSVSREKKESFPLTVTSAQKNPTAFYLCASSTRGTVNTEAFFGQGTRLTVV.

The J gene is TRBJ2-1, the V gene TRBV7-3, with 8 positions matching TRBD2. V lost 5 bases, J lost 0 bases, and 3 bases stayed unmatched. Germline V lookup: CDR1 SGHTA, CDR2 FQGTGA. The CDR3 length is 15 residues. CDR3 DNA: TGTGCCAGCAGCACCGGGACTAGCTCCTACAATGAGCAGTTCTTC. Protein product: CASSTGTSSYNEQFF.

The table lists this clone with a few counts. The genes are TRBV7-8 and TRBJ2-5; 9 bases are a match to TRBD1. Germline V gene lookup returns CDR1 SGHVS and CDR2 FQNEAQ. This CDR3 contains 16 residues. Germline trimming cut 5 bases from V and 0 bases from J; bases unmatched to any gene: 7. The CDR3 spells CASSNLGQGYQETQYF. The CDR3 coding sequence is TGTGCCAGCAGCAACCTCGGACAGGGGTACCAAGAGACCCAGTACTTC.

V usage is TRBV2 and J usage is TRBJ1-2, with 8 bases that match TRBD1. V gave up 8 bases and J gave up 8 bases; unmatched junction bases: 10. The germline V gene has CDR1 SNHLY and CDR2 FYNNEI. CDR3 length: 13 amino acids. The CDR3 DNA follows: TGTGCCAGCGGATTAGGACAGGGAATCGGCTACACCTTC. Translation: CASGLGQGIGYTF. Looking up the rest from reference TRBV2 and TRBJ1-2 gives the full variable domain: EPEVTQTPSHQVTQMGQEVILRCVPISNHLYFYWYRQILGQKVEFLVSFYNNEISEKSEIFDDQFSVERPDGSNFTLKIRSTKLEDSAMYFCASGLGQGIGYTFGSGTRLTVV.